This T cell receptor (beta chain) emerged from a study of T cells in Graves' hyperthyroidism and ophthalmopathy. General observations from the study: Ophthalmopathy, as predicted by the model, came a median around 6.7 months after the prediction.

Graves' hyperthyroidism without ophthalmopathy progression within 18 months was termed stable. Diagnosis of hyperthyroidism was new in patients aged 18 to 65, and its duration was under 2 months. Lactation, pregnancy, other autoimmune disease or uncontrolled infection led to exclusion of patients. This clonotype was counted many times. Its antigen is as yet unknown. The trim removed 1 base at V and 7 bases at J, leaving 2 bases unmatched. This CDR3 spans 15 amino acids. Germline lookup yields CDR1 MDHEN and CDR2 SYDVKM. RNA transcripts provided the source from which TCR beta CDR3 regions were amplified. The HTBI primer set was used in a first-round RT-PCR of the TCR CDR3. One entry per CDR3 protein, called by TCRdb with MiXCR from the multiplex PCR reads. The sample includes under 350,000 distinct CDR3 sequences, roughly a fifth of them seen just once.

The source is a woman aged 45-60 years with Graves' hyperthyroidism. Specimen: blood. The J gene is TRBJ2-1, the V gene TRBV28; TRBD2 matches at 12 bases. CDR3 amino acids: CASSLSTSGRNEQFF. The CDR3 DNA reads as TGTGCCAGCAGTTTATCGACTAGCGGGAGAAATGAGCAGTTCTTC.